These T cell receptor beta chains were read from a single sample in a study of blood T cell repertoires in COVID-19. Only in-frame clones appear in the TCRdb table, and some are missing; sequencing was by immunoSEQ multiplex PCR. The sample shows about 200,000 clones, roughly nine tenths of them seen only once. The sequenced material came from peripheral blood. These receptors were collected from a woman aged 70-85 years with acute or convalescent COVID-19. Both conserved end residues are part of each CDR3. Fields, in order: CDR3 DNA, CDR3 protein, clone size, J gene, V gene, D gene. The D gene is left open where the match is weak. Not all rows give a size; the values are once, few, many and, for expanded clones, a class.

TGTGCCAGCAGCCCACAGGGGACGGATGGCTACACCTTC CASSPQGTDGYTF few TRBJ1-2 TRBV5-4 TRBD1
TGCGCCAGCAGCTCGGAGGGGGCAGGGGGCGGACACGAGCAGTACTTC CASSSEGAGGGHEQYF - TRBJ2-7 TRBV5-1 TRBD1
TGTGCCAGCAGCCGCGGACAGGGGGCGTACGAGCAGTACTTC CASSRGQGAYEQYF - TRBJ2-7 TRBV6-6 TRBD1
TGTGCCAGCAGCCTTCGTGGAGGCAACAATGAGCAGTTCTTC CASSLRGGNNEQFF - TRBJ2-1 TRBV3-1/TRBV3-2 -
TGCGCCAGCAGCCCTGGTTCGAGGACAACTAATGAAAAACTGTTTTTT CASSPGSRTTNEKLFF - TRBJ1-4 TRBV5-1 -
TGTGCCAGCAGCTTTACGGGACAGGGTATAAGGGACGAGCAGTACTTC CASSFTGQGIRDEQYF - TRBJ2-7 TRBV7-9 TRBD1
TGTGCCATCAGTGAGTCAGGCGGGGAAAAACTGTTTTTT CAISESGGEKLFF - TRBJ1-4 TRBV10-3 -
TGCGCCAGCAGCTTTACCGGGACAGGGTATGAAAAACTGTTTTTT CASSFTGTGYEKLFF - TRBJ1-4 TRBV5-1 TRBD1
TGTGCCAGCAGTATTGAGTCGGTAAATTCACCCCTCCACTTT CASSIESVNSPLHF - TRBJ1-6 TRBV2 -
TGTGCCAGCAGCCGCCCATCGGGACAGAGGAAATATGGCTACACCTTC CASSRPSGQRKYGYTF - TRBJ1-2 TRBV28 TRBD1
TGCGCCAGCAGCTTAAACCGACAGGGTGAATCACCCCTCCACTTT CASSLNRQGESPLHF - TRBJ1-6 TRBV5-1 TRBD1
TGTGCCACCAGTGGTGGGGCCGTCCACGAGCAGTACTTC CATSGGAVHEQYF - TRBJ2-7 TRBV24-1 -
TGTGCCAGCTCACCGGGCCAGGTCCTCTATGGCTACACCTTC CASSPGQVLYGYTF - TRBJ1-2 TRBV18 -
TGTGCCACGTTGGGCGAGTCCTACGAGCAGTACTTC CATLGESYEQYF - TRBJ2-7 TRBV11-2 -
TGTGCCAGCAGTTACTCGACACAGGGATCTAGGGATGGCTACACCTTC CASSYSTQGSRDGYTF - TRBJ1-2 TRBV6-6 -
TGTGCCAGCGTCCGGGACAGGAATCAGCCCCAGCATTTT CASVRDRNQPQHF - TRBJ1-5 TRBV2 TRBD1
TGTGCCAGTACGACAGTGAACTATGGCTACACCTTC CASTTVNYGYTF - TRBJ1-2 TRBV19 -
TGTGCCAGCAGCTTAGGGTCAAGGGGCAGCACAGATACGCAGTATTTT CASSLGSRGSTDTQYF - TRBJ2-3 TRBV7-9 -
TGTGCCAGCAGCCATCCAAACTATGAGCAGTTCTTC CASSHPNYEQFF - TRBJ2-1 TRBV5-4 -
TGTGCCAGCAGCCAAGAGGCTAGCGGGGTAAATGAGCAGTTCTTC CASSQEASGVNEQFF - TRBJ2-1 TRBV3-1/TRBV3-2 TRBD2
TGCAGCGTTGATGGAGGGGAGGTGGCGACCCAGTACTTC CSVDGGEVATQYF once TRBJ2-5 TRBV29-1 -
TGTGCCAGCAGCTTAGGAGCGAGGACTAGCGCATACAATGAGCAGTTCTTC CASSLGARTSAYNEQFF - TRBJ2-1 TRBV7-8 TRBD2
TGTGCCAGCAGCCAAGGCCAGGTGGGTGGCTACACCTTC CASSQGQVGGYTF - TRBJ1-2 TRBV3-1/TRBV3-2 -
TGTGCCACCAGTGGCGGTGAAAGGGGTTTCAACATTCAGTACTTC CATSGGERGFNIQYF - TRBJ2-4 TRBV24-1 -
TGTGCCAGCTGCCCGACTAGCGGGACAACACCGGGGTTCTTC CASCPTSGTTPGFF - TRBJ2-1 TRBV28 TRBD2
TGTGCCAGTAGTTTCAGGGGTTGGGGCACCGGGGAGCTGTTTTTT CASSFRGWGTGELFF - TRBJ2-2 TRBV19 -
TGTGCCAGCGGACTAGCGGGGCTGAGCTCCTACGAGCAGTACTTC CASGLAGLSSYEQYF - TRBJ2-7 TRBV2 TRBD2
TGTGCCAGCAGTGTCCCTGGGGGACAGGGCGCAGGAAACACCATATATTTT CASSVPGGQGAGNTIYF - TRBJ1-3 TRBV25-1 TRBD1
TGTGCCAGCAGTTACTCCAGGACAGGGATGCGGGGCTACACCTTC CASSYSRTGMRGYTF few TRBJ1-2 TRBV6-5 TRBD1
TGTGCCAGCAGCTTAGATTTTAGCGGGAGTGGTACAGATACGCAGTATTTT CASSLDFSGSGTDTQYF - TRBJ2-3 TRBV11-3 TRBD2
TGTGCCAGCAGCTTATCCCCACAGGGTTCCAATCAGCCCCAGCATTTT CASSLSPQGSNQPQHF - TRBJ1-5 TRBV11-2 -
TGTGCCAGCAGCTTAAGCGGGGGATTCGCTGGAAACACCATATATTTT CASSLSGGFAGNTIYF - TRBJ1-3 TRBV7-3 -
TGTGCCAGCAGCCCCCAAATCGGGACTAGCTTCAATGAGCAGTTCTTC CASSPQIGTSFNEQFF - TRBJ2-1 TRBV11-3 TRBD2
TGTGCCAGCAGCAGTAGCGGGAGCTCCTACAATGAGCAGTTCTTC CASSSSGSSYNEQFF - TRBJ2-1 TRBV28 TRBD2
TGTGCCAGCAGTTTATCGAACTATGGCTACACCTTC CASSLSNYGYTF - TRBJ1-2 TRBV12-3/TRBV12-4 -
TGTGCCAGCTCAGTACAGGGGAACACTGAAGCTTTCTTT CASSVQGNTEAFF - TRBJ1-1 TRBV18 -
TGTGCCAGCAGTTACGTTGGGGCACCCAATACGCAGTATTTT CASSYVGAPNTQYF - TRBJ2-3 TRBV6-2/TRBV6-3 -
TGTGCCAGCAAAAAGATACAGGGACGAACCGGGGAGCTGTTTTTT CASKKIQGRTGELFF - TRBJ2-2 TRBV28 -
TGTGCCAGCTCAGTAGGCATAGCGGGGTTAAGCACAGATACGCAGTATTTT CASSVGIAGLSTDTQYF - TRBJ2-3 TRBV18 TRBD2
TGTGCCAGCAGTCAGGGCATGAACACTGAAGCTTTCTTT CASSQGMNTEAFF - TRBJ1-1 TRBV3-1/TRBV3-2 -
TGTGCCAGTAGTATAGGGAAAGGGGGTAATTCACCCCTCCACTTT CASSIGKGGNSPLHF - TRBJ1-6 TRBV19 -
TGTGCCAGCAGCCCGGACAGCCCGGTTGAAAAACTGTTTTTT CASSPDSPVEKLFF - TRBJ1-4 TRBV4-2 -
TGTGCCAGCAGCCAATTTAGCGGGACCAACACCGGGGAGCTGTTTTTT CASSQFSGTNTGELFF - TRBJ2-2 TRBV14 TRBD2
TGTGCCACCAGCCTGGAATTGCCGGGACAGGCCCATTACGAGCAGTACTTC CATSLELPGQAHYEQYF - TRBJ2-7 TRBV15 TRBD1
TGTGCCAGTAGTATAGGAGACAGGTTTGCAGATACGCAGTATTTT CASSIGDRFADTQYF - TRBJ2-3 TRBV19 -
TGTGCCAGCAGCGTAGCGGGAGATAATTCACCCCTCCACTTT CASSVAGDNSPLHF - TRBJ1-6 TRBV9 -
TGCGCCAGCAGTAGCGCGTCGGGAAACACCATATATTTT CASSSASGNTIYF few TRBJ1-3 TRBV4-1 -
TGTGCCAGCAGCCTGGGCCTCGGTGAGCAGTTCTTC CASSLGLGEQFF - TRBJ2-1 TRBV7-3 -
TGTGCCAGCAGCTTAGCAATAGGGCAGGGGGAATCTGGCTACACCTTC CASSLAIGQGESGYTF - TRBJ1-2 TRBV7-9 TRBD1
TGTGCCAGCAACGAGAGGTTCTCTGGAAACACCATATATTTT CASNERFSGNTIYF - TRBJ1-3 TRBV6-5 -